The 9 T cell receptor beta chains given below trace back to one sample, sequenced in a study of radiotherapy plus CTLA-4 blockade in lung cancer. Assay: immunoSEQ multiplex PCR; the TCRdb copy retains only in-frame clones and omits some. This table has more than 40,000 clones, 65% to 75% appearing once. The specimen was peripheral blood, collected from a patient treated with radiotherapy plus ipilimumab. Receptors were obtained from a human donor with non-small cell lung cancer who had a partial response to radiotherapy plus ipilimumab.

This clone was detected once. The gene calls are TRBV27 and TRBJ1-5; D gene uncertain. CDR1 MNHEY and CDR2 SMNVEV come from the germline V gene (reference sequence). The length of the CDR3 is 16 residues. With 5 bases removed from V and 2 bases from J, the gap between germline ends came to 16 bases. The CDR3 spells CASSPQGWQGNQPQHF. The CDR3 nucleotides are TGTGCCAGCAGTCCTCAAGGCTGGCAGGGCAATCAGCCCCAGCATTTT.

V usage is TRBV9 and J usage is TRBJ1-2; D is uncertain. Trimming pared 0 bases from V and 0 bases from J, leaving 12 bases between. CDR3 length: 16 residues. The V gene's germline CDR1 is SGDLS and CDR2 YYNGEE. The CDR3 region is CASSVGSTQTNYGYTF. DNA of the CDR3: TGTGCCAGCAGCGTAGGGTCAACTCAAACTAACTATGGCTACACCTTC.

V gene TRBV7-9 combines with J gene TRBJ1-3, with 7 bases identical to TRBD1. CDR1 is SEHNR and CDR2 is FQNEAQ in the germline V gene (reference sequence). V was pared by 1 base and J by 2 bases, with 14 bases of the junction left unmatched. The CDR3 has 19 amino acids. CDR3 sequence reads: CASSLDLRTGSLTGNTIYF. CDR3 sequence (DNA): TGTGCCAGCAGCTTAGACCTTAGGACAGGTTCTCTTACTGGAAACACCATATATTTT.

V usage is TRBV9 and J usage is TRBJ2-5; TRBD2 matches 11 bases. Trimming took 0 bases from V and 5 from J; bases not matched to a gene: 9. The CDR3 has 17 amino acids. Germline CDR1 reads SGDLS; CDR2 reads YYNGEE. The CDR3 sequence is CASSVGGSGGALETQYF. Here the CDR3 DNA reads TGTGCCAGCAGCGTAGGAGGTAGCGGGGGGGCCCTCGAGACCCAGTACTTC.

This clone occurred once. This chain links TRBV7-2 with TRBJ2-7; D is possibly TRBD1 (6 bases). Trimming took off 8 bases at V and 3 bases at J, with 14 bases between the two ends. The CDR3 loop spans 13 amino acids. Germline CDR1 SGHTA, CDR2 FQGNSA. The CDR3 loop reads CASARSGDYEQYF. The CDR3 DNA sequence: TGTGCCAGCGCCAGATCAGGGGACTACGAGCAGTACTTC.

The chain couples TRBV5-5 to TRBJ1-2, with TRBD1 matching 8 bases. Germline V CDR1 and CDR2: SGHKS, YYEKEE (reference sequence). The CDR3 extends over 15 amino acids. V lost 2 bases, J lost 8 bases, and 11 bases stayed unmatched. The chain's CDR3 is CASSFPGTGPVGYTF. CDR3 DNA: TGTGCCAGCAGCTTCCCCGGGACAGGCCCAGTAGGCTACACCTTC.

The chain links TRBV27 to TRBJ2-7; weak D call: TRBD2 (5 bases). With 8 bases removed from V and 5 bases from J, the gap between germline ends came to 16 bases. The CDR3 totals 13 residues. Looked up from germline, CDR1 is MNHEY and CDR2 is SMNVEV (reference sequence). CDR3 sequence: CASGLSRGDEQYF. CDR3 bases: TGTGCCAGCGGGTTATCTCGGGGTGACGAGCAGTACTTC.

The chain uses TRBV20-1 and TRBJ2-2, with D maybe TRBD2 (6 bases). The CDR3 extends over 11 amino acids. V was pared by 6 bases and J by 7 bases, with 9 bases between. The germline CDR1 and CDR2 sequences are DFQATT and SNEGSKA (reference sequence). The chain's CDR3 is CSAGGSGELFF. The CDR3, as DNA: TGCAGTGCGGGGGGAAGCGGGGAGCTGTTTTTT.

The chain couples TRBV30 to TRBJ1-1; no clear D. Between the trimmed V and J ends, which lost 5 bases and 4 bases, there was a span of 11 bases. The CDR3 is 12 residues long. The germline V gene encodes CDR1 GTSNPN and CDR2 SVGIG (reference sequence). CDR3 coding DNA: TGTGCCTGGCGAGGAACGGTCACTGAAGCTTTCTTT. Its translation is CAWRGTVTEAFF.